These 7 T cell receptor beta chains share one sample of origin, sequenced in a study of early T cells in non-severe SARS-CoV-2 infection. Each CDR3 protein is one row after TCRdb ran MiXCR on the 5' RACE reads. The sample carries tens of thousands of distinct CDR3 sequences, about 6% recorded once. Sequenced sample: whole blood. Receptor source: an adult who was a healthcare worker with PCR-confirmed SARS-CoV-2 infection or an uninfected control (not recorded which).

This clonotype has at least ten counts. The rearrangement uses TRBV7-2 and TRBJ2-7; 12 positions agree with TRBD2. CDR1 is SGHTA and CDR2 is FQGNSA in the germline V gene. V trimming: 2 bases; J trimming: 11 bases; junction bases outside the gene matches: 10. The CDR3 is 15 amino acids. The CDR3 coding sequence is TGTGCCAGCAGCTTAAAGGCTAGCGGGGGGGTATCAGAGTACTTC. It yields the protein CASSLKASGGVSEYF. Drawing the rest from reference TRBV7-2 and TRBJ2-7, the complete variable domain is GAGVSQSPSNKVTEKGKDVELRCDPISGHTALYWYRQSLGQGLEFLIYFQGNSAPDKSGLPSDRFSAERTGGSVSTLTIQRTQQEDSAVYLCASSLKASGGVSEYFGPGTRLTVT.

The V call is TRBV25-1, the J call TRBJ1-1; no clear D. CDR1 MGHDK and CDR2 SYGVNS come from the germline V gene. V shed 6 bases and J shed 1 base, with 12 bases lying between them. The CDR3 runs 14 residues. The chain's CDR3 is CASRPSKGNTEAFF. The CDR3 coding sequence is TGTGCCAGCAGGCCCTCCAAGGGGAACACTGAAGCTTTCTTT.

This clonotype has a single count. This may come from a read error, since a much larger clone is one base off. The chain links TRBV29-1 to TRBJ1-2, with no clear D. The CDR3 covers 11 residues. The germline V gene has CDR1 SQVTM and CDR2 ANQGSEA. Here the CDR3 DNA reads TGCAACGTTGAATACGGGTTCGGCTACACCTTC. Translation gives CNVEYGFGYTF.

This clonotype turned up a few times. The rearrangement links TRBV19 to TRBJ1-2; possibly TRBD1 for D (6 bases). CDR1 and CDR2 (germline): LNHDA, SQIVND (reference sequence). V dropped 7 bases and J dropped 4 bases, with 10 bases sitting between them. The CDR3 sequence is 12 residues long. The CDR3 sequence: CASIDRTYGYTF. CDR3 nucleotide sequence: TGTGCCAGTATCGACAGGACCTATGGCTACACCTTC.

This clonotype was picked up many times. The rearrangement links TRBV10-2 to TRBJ2-1; 9 nucleotides agree with TRBD1. The ends lost 3 bases at V and 5 bases at J; junction bases unmatched: 2. Germline V lookup: CDR1 WSHSY, CDR2 SAAADI. The CDR3 spans 14 residues. The CDR3, as DNA: TGCGCCAGCAGTGACGGGACAGGGCACAATGAGCAGTTCTTC. Translating it yields CASSDGTGHNEQFF.

This chain links TRBV19 with TRBJ2-7; D is unresolved. Trimming removed 4 bases from V and 1 base from J, with 8 bases in between. The CDR3 runs 13 residues. Germline CDR1 is LNHDA and CDR2 is SQIVND (reference sequence). As DNA, the CDR3 is TGTGCCAGTAGTAGAGCCAGGTCCTACGAGCAGTACTTC. Its translation: CASSRARSYEQYF.

This clonotype occurred many times. The rearrangement links TRBV7-2 to TRBJ2-3, with D perhaps matching TRBD1 (5 bases). V lost 5 bases and J 5 bases, leaving 8 bases between the germline ends. Germline-derived CDR1 and CDR2 are SGHTA and FQGNSA. The CDR3 covers 12 residues. CDR3 region: CASSIGVDTQYF. The CDR3 DNA sequence: TGTGCCAGCAGCATAGGGGTAGATACGCAGTATTTT. The entire variable domain, with the rest obtained from reference TRBV7-2 and TRBJ2-3, is as follows: GAGVSQSPSNKVTEKGKDVELRCDPISGHTALYWYRQSLGQGLEFLIYFQGNSAPDKSGLPSDRFSAERTGGSVSTLTIQRTQQEDSAVYLCASSIGVDTQYFGPGTRLTVL.